The TCR beta chain under discussion was sequenced for a study of yellow fever vaccine responses in identical twins. With 2 bases clipped from V and 7 bases from J, the junction kept 5 bases outside the gene matches. CDR1 is SGHAT and CDR2 is FQDESV in the germline V gene (reference sequence). This CDR3 has 14 amino acids. This clonotype was recorded once. The antigen remains unidentified. Study results and caveats: Reports say the vaccine T cell response in twins looked partly convergent and partly personalized.

TCRdb re-derived calls from the RT-PCR reads in MiXCR, one entry per CDR3 protein. The sample contains 4,500 to 7,000 distinct CDR3 sequences, over 60% of which appear only once. The material sequenced was T cells from blood (PBMCs), unsorted or a sorted subset (not recorded which), taken before or after yellow fever vaccination (not recorded which). This clonotype was sampled from a woman aged 18-29 years who received the yellow fever vaccine. V and J are TRBV11-1 and TRBJ1-2; 9 bases are a match to TRBD1. CDR3 sequence: CASSLLQGAGGYTF. As DNA, the CDR3 is TGTGCCAGCAGCTTACTACAGGGGGCAGGTGGCTACACCTTC.